This T cell receptor (beta chain) was sequenced in a study of blood T cell repertoires in COVID-19. Across the study: Sample material is recorded as cDNA or gDNA derived from T cells, B-cell-depleted T cells, or PBMCs.

Recruits, aged roughly 18 to 95 years, lived in 20 to 30 US areas. Cohorts were assigned according to the clinical history that participants reported. Cohort 3 donors counted as recovered after two negative PCRs, clearance, or resolved symptoms. The V gene lost 8 bases and the J gene lost 5 bases, with 12 bases spanning the gap. The CDR3 sequence is 12 residues long. Germline V lookup: CDR1 LNHDA, CDR2 SQIVND (reference sequence). The protocol was immunoSEQ multiplex PCR, while the TCRdb copy is restricted to in-frame clones and leaves out a portion. The sample holds a few hundred thousand clones, approximately 90% seen once.

The chain carries TRBV19 and TRBJ2-5; D is perhaps TRBD2 (5 bases). The origin of this receptor is a man aged 35 to 55 who had recovered from COVID-19. Sequenced input: PBMCs or T cells enriched from blood (not recorded which). CDR3 DNA sequence: TGTGCCAGTGGGAGTATGAGGGAGACCCAGTACTTC. Translation: CASGSMRETQYF.